This T cell receptor beta chain stems from a study of blood T cell repertoires in COVID-19. At the level of the study: Samples representing acute and convalescent COVID-19 were sourced from the United States, Italy and Spain. The analysed material was cDNA or gDNA that came from T cells, B-cell-depleted T cells, or PBMCs.

V lost 7 bases to trimming and J lost 0 bases; unmatched junction nucleotides: 5. The germline V gene encodes CDR1 MNHEY and CDR2 SVGAGI. The CDR3 runs 14 residues. Per the authors' pipeline: From reference gene primer amplification, estimates of nucleated cell counts were derived. The data were produced by immunoSEQ multiplex PCR, yet TCRdb's version contains in-frame clones alone and is incomplete. For V, J and clone size, that table is used; D and trimming come from the DNA. The sample contains tens of thousands of clones, approximately 89% of which appear only once. The chain combines TRBV6-5 with TRBJ1-1; 7 positions match TRBD1. Sequencing was done on a sample of peripheral blood. This clonotype was obtained from a man aged 45-65 years with acute or convalescent COVID-19. CDR3 DNA sequence: TGTGCCAGCACCCTAGGGGGCTTGAACACTGAAGCTTTCTTT. Translation gives CASTLGGLNTEAFF.